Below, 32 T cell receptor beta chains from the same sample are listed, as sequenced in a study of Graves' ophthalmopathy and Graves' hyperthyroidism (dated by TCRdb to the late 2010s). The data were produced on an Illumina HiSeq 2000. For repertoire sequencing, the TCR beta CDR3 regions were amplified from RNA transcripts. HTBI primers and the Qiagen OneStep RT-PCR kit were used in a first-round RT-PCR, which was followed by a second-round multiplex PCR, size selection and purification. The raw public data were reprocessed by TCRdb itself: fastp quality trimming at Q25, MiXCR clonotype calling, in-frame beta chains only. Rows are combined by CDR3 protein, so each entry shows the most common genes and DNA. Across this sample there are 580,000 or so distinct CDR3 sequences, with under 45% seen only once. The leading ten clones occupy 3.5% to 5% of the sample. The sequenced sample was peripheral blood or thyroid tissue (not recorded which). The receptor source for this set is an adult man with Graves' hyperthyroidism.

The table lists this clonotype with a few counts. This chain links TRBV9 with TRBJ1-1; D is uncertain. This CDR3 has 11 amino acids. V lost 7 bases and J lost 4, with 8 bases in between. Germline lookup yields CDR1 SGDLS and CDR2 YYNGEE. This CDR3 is CASGGITEAFF. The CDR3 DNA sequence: TGTGCCAGCGGTGGCATCACTGAAGCTTTCTTT.

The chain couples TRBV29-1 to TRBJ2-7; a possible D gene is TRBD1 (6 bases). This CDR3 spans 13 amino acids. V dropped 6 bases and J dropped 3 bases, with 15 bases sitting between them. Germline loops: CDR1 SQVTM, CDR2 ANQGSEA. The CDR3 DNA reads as TGCAGCGTAGTGGGGGACACCAACTACGAGCAGTACTTC. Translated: CSVVGDTNYEQYF.

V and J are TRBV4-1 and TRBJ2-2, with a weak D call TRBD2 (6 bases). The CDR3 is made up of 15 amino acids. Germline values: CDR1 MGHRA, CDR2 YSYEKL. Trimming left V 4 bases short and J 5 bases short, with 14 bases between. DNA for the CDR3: TGCGCCAGCAGCCCCGTTCTAGCGCGGACCGGGGAGCTGTTTTTT. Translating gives CASSPVLARTGELFF.

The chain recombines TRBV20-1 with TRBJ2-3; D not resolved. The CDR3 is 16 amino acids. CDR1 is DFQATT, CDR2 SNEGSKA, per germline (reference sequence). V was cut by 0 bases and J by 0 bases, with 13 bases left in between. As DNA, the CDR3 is TGCAGTGCTAGAGATGGTGACGGTGATAGCACAGATACGCAGTATTTT. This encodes CSARDGDGDSTDTQYF.

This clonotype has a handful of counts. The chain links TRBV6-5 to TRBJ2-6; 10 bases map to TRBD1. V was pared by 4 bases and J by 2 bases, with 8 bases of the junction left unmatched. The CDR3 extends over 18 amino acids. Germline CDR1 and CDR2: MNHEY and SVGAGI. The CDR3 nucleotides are TGTGCCAGCAGTTCAAGACAGGGGGCTTTTCCTGGGGCCAACGTCCTGACTTTC. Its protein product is CASSSRQGAFPGANVLTF.

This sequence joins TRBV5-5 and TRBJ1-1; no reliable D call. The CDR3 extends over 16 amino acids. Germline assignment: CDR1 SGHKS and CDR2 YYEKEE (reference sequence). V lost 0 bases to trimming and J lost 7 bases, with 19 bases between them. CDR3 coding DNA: TGTGCCAGCAGCTTGGTTTTTCGGACGGAAAATATTGAAGCTTTCTTT. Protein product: CASSLVFRTENIEAFF.

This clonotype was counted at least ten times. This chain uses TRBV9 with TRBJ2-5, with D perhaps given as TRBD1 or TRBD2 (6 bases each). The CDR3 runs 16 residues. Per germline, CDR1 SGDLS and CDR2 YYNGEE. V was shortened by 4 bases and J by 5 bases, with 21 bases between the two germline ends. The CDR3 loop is CASSLSGTSGAETQYF. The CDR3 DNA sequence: TGTGCCAGCAGCCTTTCCGGGACATCGGGAGCGGAGACCCAGTACTTC.

CDR3 DNA: TGCAGCGTTGATACGCAGGGTGGAGGGGAGACCCAGTACTTC. Amino acid sequence: CSVDTQGGGETQYF. This sequence joins TRBV29-1 and TRBJ2-5, with D perhaps TRBD2 (6 bases). The V and J ends lost 3 bases and 5 bases respectively, with 16 bases between them. CDR3 length: 14 amino acids. Per the germline V gene, CDR1 is SQVTM and CDR2 is ANQGSEA.

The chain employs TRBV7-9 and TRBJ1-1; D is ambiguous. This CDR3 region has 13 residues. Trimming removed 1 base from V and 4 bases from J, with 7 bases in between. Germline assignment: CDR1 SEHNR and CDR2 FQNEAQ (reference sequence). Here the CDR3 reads CASSLGLSTEAFF. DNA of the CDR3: TGTGCCAGCAGCTTAGGCCTTAGCACTGAAGCTTTCTTT. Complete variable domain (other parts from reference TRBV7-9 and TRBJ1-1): DTGVSQNPRHKITKRGQNVTFRCDPISEHNRLYWYRQTLGQGPEFLTYFQNEAQLEKSRLLSDRFSAERPKGSFSTLEIQRTEQGDSAMYLCASSLGLSTEAFFGQGTRLTVV.

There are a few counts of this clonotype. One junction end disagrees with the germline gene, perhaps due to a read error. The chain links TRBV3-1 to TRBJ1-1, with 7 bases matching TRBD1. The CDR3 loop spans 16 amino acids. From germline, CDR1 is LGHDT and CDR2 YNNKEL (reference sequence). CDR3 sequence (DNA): TGTGCCAACAGCCAAAAGAGAGGGGGCGTGAACACTGAAGCTTTCTTT. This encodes CANSQKRGGVNTEAFF. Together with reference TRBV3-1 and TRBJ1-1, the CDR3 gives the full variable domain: DTAVSQTPKYLVTQMGNDKSIKCEQNLGHDTMYWYKQDSKKFLKIMFSYNNKELIINETVPNRFSPKSPDKAHLNLHINSLELGDSAVYFCANSQKRGGVNTEAFFGQGTRLTVV.

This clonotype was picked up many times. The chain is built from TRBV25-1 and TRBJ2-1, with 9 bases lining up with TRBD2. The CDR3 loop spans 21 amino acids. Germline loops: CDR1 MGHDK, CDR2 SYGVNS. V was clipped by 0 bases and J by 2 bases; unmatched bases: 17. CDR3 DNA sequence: TGTGCCAGCAGTGAATATGAGCGGCTAGCGGGGCCCCTTGGAACCTACAATGAGCAGTTCTTC. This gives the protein CASSEYERLAGPLGTYNEQFF.

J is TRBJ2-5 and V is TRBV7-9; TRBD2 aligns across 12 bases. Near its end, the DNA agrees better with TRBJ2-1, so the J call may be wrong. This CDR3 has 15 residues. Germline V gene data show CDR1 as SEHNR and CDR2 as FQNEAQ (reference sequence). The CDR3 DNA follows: TGTGCCAGCAGCGTAACTAGCGGGAGGAGCGATGAGCAGTTCTTC. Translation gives CASSVTSGRSDEQFF.

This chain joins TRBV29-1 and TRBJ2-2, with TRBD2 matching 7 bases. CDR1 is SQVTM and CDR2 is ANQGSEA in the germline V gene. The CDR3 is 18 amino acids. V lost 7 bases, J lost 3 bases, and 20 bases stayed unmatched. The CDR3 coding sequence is TGCAGCGCCGCAGTCAGTGGAGGGGCTAGCGGCTACACCGGGGAGCTGTTTTTT. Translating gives CSAAVSGGASGYTGELFF.

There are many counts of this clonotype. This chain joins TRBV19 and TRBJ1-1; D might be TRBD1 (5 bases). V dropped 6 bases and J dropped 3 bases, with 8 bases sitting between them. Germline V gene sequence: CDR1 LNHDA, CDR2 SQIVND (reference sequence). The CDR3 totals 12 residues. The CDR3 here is CASRLGDTEAFF. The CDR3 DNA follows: TGTGCCAGTAGACTGGGGGACACTGAAGCTTTCTTT.

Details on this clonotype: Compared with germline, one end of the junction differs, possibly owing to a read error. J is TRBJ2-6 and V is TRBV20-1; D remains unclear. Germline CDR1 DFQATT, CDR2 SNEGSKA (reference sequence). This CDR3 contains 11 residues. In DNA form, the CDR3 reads TGCAGTCCATCTGGGGACAACGTCCTGACTTTC. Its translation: CSPSGDNVLTF.

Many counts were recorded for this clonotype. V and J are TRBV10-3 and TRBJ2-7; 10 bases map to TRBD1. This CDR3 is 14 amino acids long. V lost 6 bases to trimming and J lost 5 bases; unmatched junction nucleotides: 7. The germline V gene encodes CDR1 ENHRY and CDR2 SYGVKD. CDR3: CAIRWDRGGDEQYF. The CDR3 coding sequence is TGTGCCATCAGATGGGACAGGGGAGGTGACGAGCAGTACTTC.

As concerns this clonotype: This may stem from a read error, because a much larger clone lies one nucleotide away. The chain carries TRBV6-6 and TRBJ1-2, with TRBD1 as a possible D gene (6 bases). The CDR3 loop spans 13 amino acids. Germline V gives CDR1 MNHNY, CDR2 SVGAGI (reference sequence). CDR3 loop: CVSSSPGHYGYTF. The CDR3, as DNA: TGTGTCAGCAGTTCCCCGGGACATTATGGCTACACCTTC.

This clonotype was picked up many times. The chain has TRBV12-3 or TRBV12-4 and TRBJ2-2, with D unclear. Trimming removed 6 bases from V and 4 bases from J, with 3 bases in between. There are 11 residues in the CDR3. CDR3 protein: CASRITGELFF. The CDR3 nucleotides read TGTGCCAGCAGGATCACCGGGGAGCTGTTTTTT.

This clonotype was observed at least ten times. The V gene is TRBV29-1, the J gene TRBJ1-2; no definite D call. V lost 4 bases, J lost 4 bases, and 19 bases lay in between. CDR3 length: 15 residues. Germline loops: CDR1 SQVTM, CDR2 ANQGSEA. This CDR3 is CSVVPQRADLYGYTF. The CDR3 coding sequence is TGCAGCGTTGTACCCCAACGGGCAGATCTCTATGGCTACACCTTC.

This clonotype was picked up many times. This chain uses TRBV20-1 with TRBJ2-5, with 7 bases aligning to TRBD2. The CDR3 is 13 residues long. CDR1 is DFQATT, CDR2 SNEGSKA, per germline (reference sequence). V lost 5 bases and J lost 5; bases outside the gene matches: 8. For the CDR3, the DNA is TGCAGTGCTGGTCTGGGGGGGAGGGAGACCCAGTACTTC. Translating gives CSAGLGGRETQYF.

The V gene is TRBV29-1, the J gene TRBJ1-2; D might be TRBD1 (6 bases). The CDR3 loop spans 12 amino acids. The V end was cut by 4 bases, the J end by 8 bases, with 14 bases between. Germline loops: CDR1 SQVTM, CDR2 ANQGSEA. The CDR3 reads CSVVRGGGGYTF. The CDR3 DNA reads TGCAGCGTTGTCAGGGGTGGGGGGGGCTACACCTTC.

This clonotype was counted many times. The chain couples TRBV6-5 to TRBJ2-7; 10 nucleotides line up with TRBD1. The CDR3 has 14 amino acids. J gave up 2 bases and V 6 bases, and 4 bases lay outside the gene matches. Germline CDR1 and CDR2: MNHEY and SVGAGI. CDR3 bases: TGTGCCAGCAGGGGACAGGGGCGACCCTACGAGCAGTACTTC. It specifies CASRGQGRPYEQYF.

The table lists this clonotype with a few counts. The CDR3 loop is CSVNRTSGAGSTDTQYF. CDR3 DNA sequence: TGCAGCGTCAACAGGACTAGCGGAGCCGGTAGCACAGATACGCAGTATTTT. This chain joins TRBV20-1 and TRBJ2-3, with TRBD2 matching 10 bases. CDR1 and CDR2 from the germline V gene are DFQATT and SNEGSKA (reference sequence). This CDR3 has 17 residues.

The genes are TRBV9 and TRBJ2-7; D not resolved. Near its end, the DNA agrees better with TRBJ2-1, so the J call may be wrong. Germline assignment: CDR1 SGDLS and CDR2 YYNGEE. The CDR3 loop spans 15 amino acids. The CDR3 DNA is TGTGCCAGCAGCGTAGACGAAATTTCCTACAATGAGCAGTTCTTC. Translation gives CASSVDEISYNEQFF.

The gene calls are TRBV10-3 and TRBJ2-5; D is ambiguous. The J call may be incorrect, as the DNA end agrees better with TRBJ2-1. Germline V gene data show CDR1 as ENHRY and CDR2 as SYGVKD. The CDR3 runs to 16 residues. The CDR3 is CAISDPRSSSYNEQFF. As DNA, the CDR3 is TGTGCCATCAGTGATCCCCGTTCGTCTTCCTACAATGAGCAGTTCTTC.

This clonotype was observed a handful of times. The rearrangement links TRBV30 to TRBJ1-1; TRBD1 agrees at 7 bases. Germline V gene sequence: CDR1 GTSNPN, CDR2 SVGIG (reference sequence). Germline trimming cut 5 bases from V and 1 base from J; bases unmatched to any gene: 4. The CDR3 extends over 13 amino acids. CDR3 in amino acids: CAWSDRRNTEAFF. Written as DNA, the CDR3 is TGTGCCTGGTCGGACAGGCGGAACACTGAAGCTTTCTTT.

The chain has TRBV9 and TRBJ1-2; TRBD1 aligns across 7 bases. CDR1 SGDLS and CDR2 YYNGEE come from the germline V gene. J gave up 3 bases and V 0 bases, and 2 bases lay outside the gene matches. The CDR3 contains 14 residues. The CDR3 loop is CASSVGQGDYGYTF. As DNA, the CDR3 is TGTGCCAGCAGCGTAGGGCAGGGGGACTATGGCTACACCTTC.

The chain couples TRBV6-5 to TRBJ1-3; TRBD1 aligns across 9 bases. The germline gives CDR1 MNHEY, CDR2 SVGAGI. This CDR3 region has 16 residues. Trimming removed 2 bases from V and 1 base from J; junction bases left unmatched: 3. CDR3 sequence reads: CASSYAGTGSGNTIYF. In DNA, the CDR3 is TGTGCCAGCAGTTACGCCGGGACAGGGTCTGGAAACACCATATATTTT.

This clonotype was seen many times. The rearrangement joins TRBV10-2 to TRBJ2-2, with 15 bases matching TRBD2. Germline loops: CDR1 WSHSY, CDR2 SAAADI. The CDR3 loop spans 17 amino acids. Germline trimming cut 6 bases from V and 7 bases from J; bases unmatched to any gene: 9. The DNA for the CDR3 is TGCGCCAGCAGGGGGACTAGCGGGAGGTCCCCCAGCGGGGAGCTGTTTTTT. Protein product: CASRGTSGRSPSGELFF.

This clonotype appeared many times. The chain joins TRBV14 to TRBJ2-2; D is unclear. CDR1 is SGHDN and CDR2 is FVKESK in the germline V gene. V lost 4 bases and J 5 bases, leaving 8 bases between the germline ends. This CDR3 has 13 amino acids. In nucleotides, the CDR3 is TGTGCCAGCAGCCTCCAGGTTACCGGGGAGCTGTTTTTT. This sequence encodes CASSLQVTGELFF.

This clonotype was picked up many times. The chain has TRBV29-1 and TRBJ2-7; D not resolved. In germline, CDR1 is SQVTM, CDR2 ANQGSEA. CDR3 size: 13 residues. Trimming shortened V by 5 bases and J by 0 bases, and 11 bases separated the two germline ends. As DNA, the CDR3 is TGCAGCGTTTACGGCGGCAGCTCCTACGAGCAGTACTTC. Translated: CSVYGGSSYEQYF.

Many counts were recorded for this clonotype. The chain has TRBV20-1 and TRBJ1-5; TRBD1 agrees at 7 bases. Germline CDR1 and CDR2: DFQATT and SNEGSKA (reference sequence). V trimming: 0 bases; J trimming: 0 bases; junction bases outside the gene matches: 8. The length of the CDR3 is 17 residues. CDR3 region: CSARDGRGHYSNQPQHF. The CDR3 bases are TGCAGTGCTAGAGATGGAAGGGGGCATTATAGCAATCAGCCCCAGCATTTT.